This T cell receptor (beta chain) came from a study of post-analysis software for immune sequencing data (dated by TCRdb to 2015 to 2017). In the study overall: Relapsing-remitting, secondary progressive and progressive-relapsing multiple sclerosis were recorded as disease courses, and subtype annotation was lacking for some patients. The patient repertoires were set against 11 previously published healthy control repertoires from donors whose ages ranged from about 6 to 25 years. A subset of samples was prepared in parallel using single-end sample barcoding, then pooled and co-amplified after Illumina adapter ligation.

Concerning this clonotype: Its antigen remains unidentified. Base qualities are not provided; no much larger clone lies one nucleotide away.

Summary of the overall study and its limitations: Compared with controls, multiple sclerosis patients had significantly lower normalized Chao1 diversity, a finding suggesting substantial peripheral T-cell clonal expansion. The multiple sclerosis patient group was slightly younger than the control group. Roughly 5 TRBV segments, including TRBV5-6, TRBV5-1 and TRBV20-1, were significantly more frequent in patients than controls. Direct clustering with F measure showed strong co-clustering of samples prepared in the same batch, prompting a batch-effect correction.

Its CDR3 holds 16 amino acids, cysteine through phenylalanine. Left in the record is the CDR3 DNA by itself, 48 bases read in frame from the first base. Taken from the germline V gene (reference sequence), the CDR1 and CDR2 loops are SEHNR and FQNEAQ. At the junction V is shortened by 1 base and J by 4 bases, with 14 bases in between. The library relied on PCR. These reads were obtained on an Illumina HiSeq 2500. Unique molecular identifiers were incorporated into TCR beta cDNA libraries to reduce PCR and sequencing biases. Roughly 500,000 cDNA molecules were obtained for every 1 to 10 million input T cells, so each molecule roughly corresponded to one T cell. The patient libraries were prepared and sequenced using the same protocol as the earlier healthy control dataset. Samples belonging to the same batch were prepared together, multiplexed and sequenced on a shared HiSeq lane. Per the source publication's procedure: Raw barcoded reads were processed with MIGEC, discarding single-read molecular identifier groups before consensus assembly and CDR3 extraction. VDJtools was used for post-analysis of the clonotype tables, with diversity normalized by down-sampling every dataset to the smallest sample size. To correct batch-related cross-sample contamination, repertoire overlap clustering matched CDR3 amino acid sequences but not nucleotide sequences. TCRdb applied fastp at Q25 and MiXCR to the public reads, then kept only in-frame beta chains. CDR3 protein duplicates are merged, each entry listing the most common genes and DNA. The V and J calls reflect TCRdb's pipeline rather than the authors' work. The sample contains roughly 700,000 distinct CDR3 sequences, about 32% of them found a single time. 0.56% of the sample belongs to the ten largest clones.

To demonstrate the VDJtools post-analysis software, the study profiled TCR beta repertoires from the peripheral blood of under 15 young patients with multiple sclerosis. The patients with multiple sclerosis were children and adolescents between 6 and 15 years of age. The TCR was taken from a girl aged 10-17 years with multiple sclerosis. The rearranged chain carries TRBV7-9 and TRBJ2-1, with TRBD1 tentatively as D gene (6 bases match). The sequenced sample was blood. The CDR3 protein: CASSLGVTGLYNEQFF. The DNA reads as follows: TGTGCCAGCAGCTTAGGAGTGACAGGACTTTACAATGAGCAGTTCTTC.